A single T cell receptor (beta chain) is shown here with its context. This record comes from a study of blood T cell repertoires in COVID-19. Study overall: Samples representing acute and convalescent COVID-19 were sourced from the United States, Italy and Spain. From T cells, B-cell-depleted T cells, or PBMCs came the material, which was cDNA or gDNA.

V lost 6 bases and J lost 8, with 19 bases in between. Per germline, CDR1 MNHEY and CDR2 SVGEGT. The CDR3 is 14 residues long. Assay: immunoSEQ multiplex PCR; the TCRdb copy retains only in-frame clones and omits some. The top ten clones hold 2.5% to 3.5% of a sample with some 290,000 clones, under 90% of them seen once. The chain recombines TRBV6-2 or TRBV6-3 with TRBJ1-2, with D hard to call. The sequence derives from a woman aged 60-75 years with active or convalescent COVID-19. The specimen was peripheral blood. CDR3 sequence: CASSRALGRLGYTF. The CDR3 nucleotides are TGTGCCAGCAGCCGCGCCTTGGGGAGGCTGGGCTACACCTTC.